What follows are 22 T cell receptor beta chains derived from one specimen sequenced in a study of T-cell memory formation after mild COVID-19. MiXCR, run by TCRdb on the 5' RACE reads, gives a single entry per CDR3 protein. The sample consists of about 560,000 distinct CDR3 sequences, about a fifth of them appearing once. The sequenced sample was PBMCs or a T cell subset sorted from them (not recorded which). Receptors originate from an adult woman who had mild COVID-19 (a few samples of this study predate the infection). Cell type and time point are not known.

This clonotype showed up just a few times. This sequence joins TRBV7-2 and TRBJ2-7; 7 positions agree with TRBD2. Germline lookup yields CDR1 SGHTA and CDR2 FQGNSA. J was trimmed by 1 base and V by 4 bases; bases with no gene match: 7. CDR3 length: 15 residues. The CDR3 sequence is CASSWASGGSYEQYF. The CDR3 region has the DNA TGTGCCAGCAGCTGGGCTAGCGGAGGTTCCTACGAGCAGTACTTC.

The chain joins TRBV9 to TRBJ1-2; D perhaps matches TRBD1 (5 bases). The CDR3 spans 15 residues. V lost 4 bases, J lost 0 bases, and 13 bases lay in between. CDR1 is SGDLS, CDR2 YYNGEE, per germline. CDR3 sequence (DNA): TGTGCCAGCAGCCCTGGACAAAATACTAACTATGGCTACACCTTC. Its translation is CASSPGQNTNYGYTF.

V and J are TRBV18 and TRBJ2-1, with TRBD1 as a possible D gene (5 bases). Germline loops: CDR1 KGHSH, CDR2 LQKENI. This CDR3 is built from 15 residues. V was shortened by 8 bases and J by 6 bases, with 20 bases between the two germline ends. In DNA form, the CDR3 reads TGTGCCAGCGGCCACTCGACAGTCGGCCTCAATGAGCAGTTCTTC. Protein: CASGHSTVGLNEQFF.

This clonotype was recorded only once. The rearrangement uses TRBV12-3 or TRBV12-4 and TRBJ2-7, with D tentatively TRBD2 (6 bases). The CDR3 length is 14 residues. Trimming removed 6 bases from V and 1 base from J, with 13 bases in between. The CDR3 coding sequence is TGTGCCAGCAGCAATGTGGGGGGATCCTACGAGCAGTACTTC. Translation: CASSNVGGSYEQYF.

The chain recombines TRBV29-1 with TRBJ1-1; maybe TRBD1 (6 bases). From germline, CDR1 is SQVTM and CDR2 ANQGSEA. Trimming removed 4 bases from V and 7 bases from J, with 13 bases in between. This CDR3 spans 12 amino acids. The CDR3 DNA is TGCAGCGTTGGACGAGGGACAAGTGAAGCTTTCTTT. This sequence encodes CSVGRGTSEAFF.

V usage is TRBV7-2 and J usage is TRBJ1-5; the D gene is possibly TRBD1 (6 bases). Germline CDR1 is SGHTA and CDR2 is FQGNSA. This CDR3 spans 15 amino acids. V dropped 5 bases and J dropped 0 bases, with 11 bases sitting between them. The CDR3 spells CASSVRQDSNQPQHF. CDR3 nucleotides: TGTGCCAGCAGCGTACGACAGGATAGCAATCAGCCCCAGCATTTT.

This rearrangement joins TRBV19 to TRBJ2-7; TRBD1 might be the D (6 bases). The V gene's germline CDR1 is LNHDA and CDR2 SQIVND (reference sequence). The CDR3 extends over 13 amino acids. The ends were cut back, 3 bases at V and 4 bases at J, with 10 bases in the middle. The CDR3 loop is CASSINREYEQYF. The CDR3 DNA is TGTGCCAGTAGTATCAACAGGGAGTACGAGCAGTACTTC. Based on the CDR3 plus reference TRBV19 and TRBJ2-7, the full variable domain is DGGITQSPKYLFRKEGQNVTLSCEQNLNHDAMYWYRQDPGQGLRLIYYSQIVNDFQKGDIAEGYSVSREKKESFPLTVTSAQKNPTAFYLCASSINREYEQYFGPGTRLTVT.

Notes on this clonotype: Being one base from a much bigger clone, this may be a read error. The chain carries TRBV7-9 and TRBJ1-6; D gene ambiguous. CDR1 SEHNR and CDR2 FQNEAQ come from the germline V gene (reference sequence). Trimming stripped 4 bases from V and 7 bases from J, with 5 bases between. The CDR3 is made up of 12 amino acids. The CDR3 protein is CASSSANSPLHF. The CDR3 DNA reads TGTGCCAGCAGCTCGGCCAATTCACCCCTCCACTTT.

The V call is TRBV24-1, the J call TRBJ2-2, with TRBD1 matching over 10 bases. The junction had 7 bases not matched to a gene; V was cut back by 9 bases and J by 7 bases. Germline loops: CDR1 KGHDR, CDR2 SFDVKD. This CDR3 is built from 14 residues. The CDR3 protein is CATQTGGYGGELFF. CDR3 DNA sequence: TGTGCCACCCAGACAGGGGGCTACGGCGGGGAGCTGTTTTTT.

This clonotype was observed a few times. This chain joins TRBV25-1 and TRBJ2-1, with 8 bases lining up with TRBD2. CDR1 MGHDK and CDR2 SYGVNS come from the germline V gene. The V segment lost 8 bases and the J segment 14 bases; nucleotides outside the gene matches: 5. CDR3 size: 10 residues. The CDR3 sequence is CASSGLEKFF. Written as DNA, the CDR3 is TGTGCCAGCTCGGGACTAGAGAAGTTCTTC.

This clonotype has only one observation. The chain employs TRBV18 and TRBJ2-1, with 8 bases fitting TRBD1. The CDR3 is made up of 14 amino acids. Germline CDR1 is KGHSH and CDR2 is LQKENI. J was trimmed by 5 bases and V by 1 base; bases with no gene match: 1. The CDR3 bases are TGTGCCAGCTCACCACAGACAGGGGACAATGAGCAGTTCTTC. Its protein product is CASSPQTGDNEQFF.

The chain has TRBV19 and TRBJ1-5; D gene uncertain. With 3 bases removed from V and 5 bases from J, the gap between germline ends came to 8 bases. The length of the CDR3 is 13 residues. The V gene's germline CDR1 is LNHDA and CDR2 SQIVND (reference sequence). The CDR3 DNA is TGTGCCAGTAGTATGTCTCCCGATCAGCCCCAGCATTTT. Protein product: CASSMSPDQPQHF.

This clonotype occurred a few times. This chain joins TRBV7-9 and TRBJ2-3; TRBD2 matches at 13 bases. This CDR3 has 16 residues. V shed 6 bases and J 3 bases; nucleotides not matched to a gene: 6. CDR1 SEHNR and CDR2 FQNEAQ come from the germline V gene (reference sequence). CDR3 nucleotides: TGTGCCAGCAGTTCCGGGACTAGCGGGAAGACAGATACGCAGTATTTT. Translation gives CASSSGTSGKTDTQYF. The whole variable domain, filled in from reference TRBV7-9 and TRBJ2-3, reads DTGVSQNPRHKITKRGQNVTFRCDPISEHNRLYWYRQTLGQGPEFLTYFQNEAQLEKSRLLSDRFSAERPKGSFSTLEIQRTEQGDSAMYLCASSSGTSGKTDTQYFGPGTRLTVL.

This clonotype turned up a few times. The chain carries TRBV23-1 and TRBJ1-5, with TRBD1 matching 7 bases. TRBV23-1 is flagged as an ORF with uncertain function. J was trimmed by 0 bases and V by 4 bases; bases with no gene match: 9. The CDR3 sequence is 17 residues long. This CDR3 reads CASSPNDRAYSNQPQHF. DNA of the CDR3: TGCGCCAGCAGTCCTAATGACAGGGCTTATAGCAATCAGCCCCAGCATTTT.

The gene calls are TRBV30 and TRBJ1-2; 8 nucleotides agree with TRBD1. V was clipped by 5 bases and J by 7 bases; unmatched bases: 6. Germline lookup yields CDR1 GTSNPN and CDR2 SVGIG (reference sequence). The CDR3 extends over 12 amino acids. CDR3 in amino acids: CAWWKDRGGYTF. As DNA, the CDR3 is TGTGCCTGGTGGAAAGACAGGGGTGGCTACACCTTC.

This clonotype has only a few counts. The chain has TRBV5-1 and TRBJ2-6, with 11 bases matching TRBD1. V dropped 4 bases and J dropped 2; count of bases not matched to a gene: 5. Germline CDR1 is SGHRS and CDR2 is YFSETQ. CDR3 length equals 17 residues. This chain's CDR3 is CASSRGQGATGANVLTF. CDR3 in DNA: TGCGCCAGCAGCCGAGGACAGGGGGCAACTGGGGCCAACGTCCTGACTTTC.

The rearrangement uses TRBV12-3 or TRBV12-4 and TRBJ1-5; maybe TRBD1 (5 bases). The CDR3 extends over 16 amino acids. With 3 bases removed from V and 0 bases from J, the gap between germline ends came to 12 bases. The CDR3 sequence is CASSFWGGNSNQPQHF. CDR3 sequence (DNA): TGTGCCAGCAGTTTTTGGGGGGGGAATAGCAATCAGCCCCAGCATTTT.

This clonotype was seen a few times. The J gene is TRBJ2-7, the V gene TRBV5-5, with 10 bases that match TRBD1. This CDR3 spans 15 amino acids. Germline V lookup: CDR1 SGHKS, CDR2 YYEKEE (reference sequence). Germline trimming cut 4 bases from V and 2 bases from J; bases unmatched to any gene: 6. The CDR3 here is CASSLVDRGTYEQYF. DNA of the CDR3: TGTGCCAGCAGCCTCGTGGACAGGGGGACCTACGAGCAGTACTTC.

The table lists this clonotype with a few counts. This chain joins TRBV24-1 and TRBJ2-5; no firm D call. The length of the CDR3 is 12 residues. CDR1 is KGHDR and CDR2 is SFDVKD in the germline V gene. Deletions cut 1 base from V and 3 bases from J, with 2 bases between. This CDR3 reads CATSDFEETQYF. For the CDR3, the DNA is TGTGCCACCAGTGATTTTGAAGAGACCCAGTACTTC.

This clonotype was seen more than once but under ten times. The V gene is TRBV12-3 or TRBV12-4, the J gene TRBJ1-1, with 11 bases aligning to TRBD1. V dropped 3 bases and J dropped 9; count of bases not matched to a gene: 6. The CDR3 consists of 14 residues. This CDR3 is CASSFGGQGAQAFF. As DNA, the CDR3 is TGTGCCAGCAGTTTCGGCGGACAGGGGGCTCAAGCTTTCTTT.

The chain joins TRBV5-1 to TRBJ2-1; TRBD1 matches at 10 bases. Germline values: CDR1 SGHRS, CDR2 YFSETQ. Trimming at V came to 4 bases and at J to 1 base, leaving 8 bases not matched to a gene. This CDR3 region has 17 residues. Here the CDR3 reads CASSETRGQGSYNEQFF. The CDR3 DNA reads TGCGCCAGCAGCGAAACCCGGGGACAGGGGTCCTACAATGAGCAGTTCTTC.

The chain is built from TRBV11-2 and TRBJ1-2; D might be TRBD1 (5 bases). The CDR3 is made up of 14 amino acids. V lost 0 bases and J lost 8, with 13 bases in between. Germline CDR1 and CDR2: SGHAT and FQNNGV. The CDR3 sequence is CASSLEEGVMGYTF. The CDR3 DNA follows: TGTGCCAGCAGCTTAGAGGAAGGGGTGATGGGCTACACCTTC.